This record covers a single T cell receptor (beta chain). The antigen remains undetermined. Measured with immunoSEQ multiplex PCR; TCRdb has only the in-frame clones, and not every one. The sample comprises tens of thousands of clones, 85% of which are singletons, and roughly 2% rests with the top ten. These data originate in a study of OX40 agonist ivuxolimab in advanced cancers. Study overall: A diagnosis of hepatocellular carcinoma, melanoma, renal cell or head and neck cancer was present in dose-escalation patients. Study-wide findings and caveats: Antigen targets of the expanded peripheral T cells went undetermined. Expanded clones were, on average, more numerous among CD8+ T cells than CD4+. Partial responders dosed at 0.1-3.0 mg/kg displayed clonal expansion ranking among the lowest.

The receptor was derived from an adult with an advanced solid tumor such as melanoma, head and neck, liver or kidney cancer. Source: CD4+ or CD8+ T cells sorted from blood, taken in a trial of the OX40 agonist ivuxolimab.

The CDR3 region is CASSLDYTDTQYF. For the CDR3, the DNA is TGTGCCAGCAGCTTAGACTACACAGATACGCAGTATTTT. V and J are TRBV7-6 and TRBJ2-3; D remains ambiguous. Germline V gene data show CDR1 as SGHVS and CDR2 as FNYEAQ. The V end was cut by 1 base, the J end by 2 bases, with 4 bases between. This CDR3 has 13 residues. Full variable domain (missing parts from reference TRBV7-6 and TRBJ2-3): GAGVSQSPRYKVTKRGQDVALRCDPISGHVSLYWYRQALGQGPEFLTYFNYEAQQDKSGLPNDRFSAERPEGSISTLTIQRTEQRDSAMYRCASSLDYTDTQYFGPGTRLTVL.